This T cell receptor (beta chain) was recorded in a study of blood T cell repertoires in COVID-19. About the research overall: Acute-phase and convalescent COVID-19 samples originated in the United States, Italy and Spain. Sample material is recorded as cDNA or gDNA derived from T cells, B-cell-depleted T cells, or PBMCs.

Looked up from germline, CDR1 is LGHDT and CDR2 is YNNKEL (reference sequence). V was clipped by 0 bases and J by 1 base; unmatched bases: 6. The CDR3 spans 18 residues. In the authors' methods: Scientists estimated how many nucleated cells there were by amplifying reference gene primers. Clones were sequenced by immunoSEQ multiplex PCR, and TCRdb holds only the in-frame ones, with some missing. Clonal size and the V and J genes are those of that table, whereas D and trimming came from the DNA. Here the sample spans approximately 160,000 clones, around 74% being singletons. This clone was seen only a few times.

This chain joins TRBV3-1 (or the pseudogene TRBV3-2) and TRBJ2-1; 10 nucleotides line up with TRBD1. The source is a man aged 65 to 79 with acute or convalescent COVID-19. The sample consisted of peripheral blood. The CDR3 DNA follows: TGTGCCAGCAGCCAAGATACAGGGACAGGGGTGTCCTACAATGAGCAGTTCTTC. It is translated as CASSQDTGTGVSYNEQFF.